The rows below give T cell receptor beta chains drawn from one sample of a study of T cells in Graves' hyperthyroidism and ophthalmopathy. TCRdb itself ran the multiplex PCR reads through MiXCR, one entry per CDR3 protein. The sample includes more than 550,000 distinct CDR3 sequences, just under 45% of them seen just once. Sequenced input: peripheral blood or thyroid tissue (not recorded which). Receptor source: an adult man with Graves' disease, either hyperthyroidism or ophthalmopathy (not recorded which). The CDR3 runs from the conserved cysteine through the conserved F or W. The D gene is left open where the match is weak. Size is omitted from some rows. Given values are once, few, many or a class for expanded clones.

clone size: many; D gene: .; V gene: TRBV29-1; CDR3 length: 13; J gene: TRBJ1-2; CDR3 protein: CSVEGEEIYGYTF; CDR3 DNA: TGCAGCGTTGAAGGGGAGGAAATCTATGGCTACACCTTC
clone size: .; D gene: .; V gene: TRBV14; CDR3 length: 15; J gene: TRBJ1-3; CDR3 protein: CASLASDSSGNTIYF; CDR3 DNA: TGTGCCAGCCTGGCCAGCGATAGCTCTGGAAACACCATATATTTT
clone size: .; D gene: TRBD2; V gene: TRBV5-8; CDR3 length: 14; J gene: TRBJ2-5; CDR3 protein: CASSLEGLAGTQYF; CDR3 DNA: TGTGCCAGCAGCTTGGAGGGACTAGCGGGGACCCAGTACTTC
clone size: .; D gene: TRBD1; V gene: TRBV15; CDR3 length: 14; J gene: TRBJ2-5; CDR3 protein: CATSSDRGQETQYF; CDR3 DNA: TGTGCCACCAGCAGTGACAGGGGGCAGGAGACCCAGTACTTC
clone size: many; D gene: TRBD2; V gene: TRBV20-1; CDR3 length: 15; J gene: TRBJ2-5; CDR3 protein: CSARDGRGSQETQYF; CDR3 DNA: TGCAGTGCTAGAGATGGGAGGGGAAGCCAAGAGACCCAGTACTTC
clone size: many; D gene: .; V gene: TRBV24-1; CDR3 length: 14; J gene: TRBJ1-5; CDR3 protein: CATSDFEANQPQHF; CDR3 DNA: TGTGCCACCAGTGATTTCGAGGCGAATCAGCCCCAGCATTTT
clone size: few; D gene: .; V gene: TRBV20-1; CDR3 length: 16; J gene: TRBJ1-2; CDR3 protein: CSATSTDGTSLGGYTF; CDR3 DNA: TGCAGTGCGACCTCGACCGACGGGACATCCCTCGGTGGCTACACCTTC
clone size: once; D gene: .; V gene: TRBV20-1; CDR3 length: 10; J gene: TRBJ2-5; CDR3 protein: CSAPRLDAHF; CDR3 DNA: TGCAGTGCCCCCAGGCTAGACGCGCATTTC
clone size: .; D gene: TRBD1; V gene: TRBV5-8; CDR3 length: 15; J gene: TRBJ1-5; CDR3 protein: CASSSGQGNDQPQHF; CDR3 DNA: TGTGCCAGCAGCAGCGGACAGGGAAACGATCAGCCCCAGCATTTT
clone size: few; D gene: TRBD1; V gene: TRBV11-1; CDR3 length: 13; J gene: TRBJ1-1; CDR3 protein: CASSLEQGIEAFF; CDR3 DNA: TGTGCCAGCAGCCTAGAACAGGGGATTGAAGCTTTCTTT
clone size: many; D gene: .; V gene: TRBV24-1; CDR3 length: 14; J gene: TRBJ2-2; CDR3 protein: CATQWTVGTGELFF; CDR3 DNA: TGTGCCACCCAATGGACTGTCGGTACCGGGGAGCTGTTTTTT
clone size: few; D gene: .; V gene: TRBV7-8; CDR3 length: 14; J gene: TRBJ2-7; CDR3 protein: CASSTGTASYEQYF; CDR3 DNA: TGTGCCAGCAGCACCGGGACCGCTTCCTACGAGCAGTACTTC
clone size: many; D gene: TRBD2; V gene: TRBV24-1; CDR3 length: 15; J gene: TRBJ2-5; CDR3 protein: CATSEGSGGEETQYF; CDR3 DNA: TGTGCCACCAGTGAGGGTAGTGGGGGGGAAGAGACCCAGTACTTC
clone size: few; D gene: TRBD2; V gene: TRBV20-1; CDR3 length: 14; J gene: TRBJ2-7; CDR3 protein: CSARDILAGYEQYF; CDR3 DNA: TGCAGTGCTAGAGATATACTAGCGGGCTACGAGCAGTACTTC
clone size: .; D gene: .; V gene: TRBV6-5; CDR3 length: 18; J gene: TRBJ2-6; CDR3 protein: CASSYFTLQGSGANVLTF; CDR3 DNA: TGTGCCAGCAGTTACTTTACCCTACAGGGTTCGGGGGCCAACGTCCTGACTTTC
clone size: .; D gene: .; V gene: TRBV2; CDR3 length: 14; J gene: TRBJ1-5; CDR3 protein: CASTLGGDNQPQHF; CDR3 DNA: TGTGCCAGCACTTTAGGGGGGGACAATCAGCCCCAGCATTTT
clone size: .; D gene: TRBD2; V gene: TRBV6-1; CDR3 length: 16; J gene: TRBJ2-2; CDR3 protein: CASSLGGTSGTGELFF; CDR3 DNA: TGTGCCAGCAGTCTGGGGGGGACTAGCGGAACCGGGGAGCTGTTTTTT
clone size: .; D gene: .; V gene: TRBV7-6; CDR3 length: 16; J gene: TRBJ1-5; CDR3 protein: CASSLSAGETHQPQHF; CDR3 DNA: TGTGCCAGCAGTTTATCTGCAGGAGAGACCCATCAGCCCCAGCATTTT